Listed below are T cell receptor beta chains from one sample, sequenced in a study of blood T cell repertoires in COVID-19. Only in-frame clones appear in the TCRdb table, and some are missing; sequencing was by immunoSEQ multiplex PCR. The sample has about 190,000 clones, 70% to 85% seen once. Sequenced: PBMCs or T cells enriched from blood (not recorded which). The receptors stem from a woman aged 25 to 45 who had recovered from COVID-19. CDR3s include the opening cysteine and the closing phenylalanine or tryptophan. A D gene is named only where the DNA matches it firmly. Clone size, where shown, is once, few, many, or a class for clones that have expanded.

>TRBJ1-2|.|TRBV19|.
TGTGCCAGTAGTTTCGGACAGTATGGCTACACCTTC
CASSFGQYGYTF
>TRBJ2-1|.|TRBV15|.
TGTGCCACCAGCAGAGGGGAGTACGACAATGAGCAGTTCTTC
CATSRGEYDNEQFF
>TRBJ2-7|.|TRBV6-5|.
TGTGCCAGCAGGGACACCTACGAGCAGTACTTC
CASRDTYEQYF
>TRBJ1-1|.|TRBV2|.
TGTGCCAGCACCAGACAACAGAACACTGAAGCTTTCTTT
CASTRQQNTEAFF
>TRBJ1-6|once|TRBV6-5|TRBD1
TGTGCCAGCAGTATTACAGGGGTTGATAATTCACCCCTCCACTTT
CASSITGVDNSPLHF
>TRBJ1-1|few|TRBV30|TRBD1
TGTGCCTGGAGCCCAGGGGGAACTGAAGCTTTCTTT
CAWSPGGTEAFF
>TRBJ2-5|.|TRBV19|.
TGTGCCAGTAGTCGCCTTGTCGGGGGAGGCCAAGAGACCCAGTACTTC
CASSRLVGGGQETQYF
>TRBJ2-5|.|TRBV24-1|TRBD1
TGTGCCACCAGTGATTTAGGACAGGGTCCGTCGGAGACCCAGTACTTC
CATSDLGQGPSETQYF
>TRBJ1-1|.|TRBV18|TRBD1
TGTGCCAGCGCAGTACAGGGGGCGGGGAACACTGAAGCTTTCTTT
CASAVQGAGNTEAFF
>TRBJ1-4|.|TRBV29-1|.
TGCAGCGTTGAAGAATGGGGAGGGAGTGAAAAACTGTTTTTT
CSVEEWGGSEKLFF
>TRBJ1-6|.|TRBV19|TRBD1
TGTGCCAGTATGTCCGGACAGGGTCGGAATTCACCCCTCCACTTT
CASMSGQGRNSPLHF
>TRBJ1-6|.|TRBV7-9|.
TGTGCCAGCAGCCCCGTCAGGGATTATAATTCACCCCTCCACTTT
CASSPVRDYNSPLHF
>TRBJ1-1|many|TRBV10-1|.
TGCGCCAGCACGGCCGGGGTGAACACTGAAGCTTTCTTT
CASTAGVNTEAFF
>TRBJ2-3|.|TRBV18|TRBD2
TGTGCCAGCTCACTTTTAGCGGGGGGCACAGATACGCAGTATTTT
CASSLLAGGTDTQYF
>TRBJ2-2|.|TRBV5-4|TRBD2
TGTGCCAGCAGCTTGGCCGGGACTAGCGCGGGCGGGGAGCTGTTTTTT
CASSLAGTSAGGELFF
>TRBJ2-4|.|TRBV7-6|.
TGTGCCAGCAGCTTAGTCCGACCCGGGGGGCCAGGGGCCAAAAACATTCAGTACTTC
CASSLVRPGGPGAKNIQYF
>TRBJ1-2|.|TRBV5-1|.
TGCGCCAGCAGGGTAGCACTAGCTAACTATGGCTACACCTTC
CASRVALANYGYTF
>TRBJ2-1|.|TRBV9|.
TGTGCCAGCAGCGTAGCGGCTAGCTCCTACAATGAGCAGTTCTTC
CASSVAASSYNEQFF
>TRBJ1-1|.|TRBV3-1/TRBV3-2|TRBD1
TGTGCCAGCAGCCCCCGAGGGGGCCTGGTCTCTGAAGCTTTCTTT
CASSPRGGLVSEAFF
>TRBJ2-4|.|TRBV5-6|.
TGTGCCAGCAGTTTTTGGCAAATTCGACTAGCCAAAAACATTCAGTACTTC
CASSFWQIRLAKNIQYF
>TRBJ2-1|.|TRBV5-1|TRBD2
TGCGCCAGCAGCTTAGATAGCGGGCTCTCCTACAATGAGCAGTTCTTC
CASSLDSGLSYNEQFF
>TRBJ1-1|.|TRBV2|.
TGTGCCAGCAGTGAAGCGCTGTCCTCTACCGAAGCTTTCTTT
CASSEALSSTEAFF
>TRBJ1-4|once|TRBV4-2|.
TGTGCCAGCAGCCAAGGGGTGCAGGGATCTAATGAAAAACTGTTTTTT
CASSQGVQGSNEKLFF
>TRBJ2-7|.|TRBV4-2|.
TGTGCCAGCAGCCCAGGACACTCCGACGAGCAGTACTTC
CASSPGHSDEQYF
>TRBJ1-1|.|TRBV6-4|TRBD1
TGTGCCAGCAGGGCAACAGGGGGCTCTAGCACTGAAGCTTTCTTT
CASRATGGSSTEAFF
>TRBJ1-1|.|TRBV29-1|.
TGCAGCGTTGAAGGGACTTACAACACTGAAGCTTTCTTT
CSVEGTYNTEAFF
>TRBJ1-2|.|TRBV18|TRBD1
TGTGCCAGCTCACCCGGGACAGATGGCTACACCTTC
CASSPGTDGYTF
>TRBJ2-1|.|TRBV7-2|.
TGTGCCAGCAGCTCGACAAGGTTTGGCAATGAGCAGTTCTTC
CASSSTRFGNEQFF
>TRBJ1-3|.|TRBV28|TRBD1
TGTGCCAGCAGCACCGACAGGGGGTGGAAGGACTCTGGAAACACCATATATTTT
CASSTDRGWKDSGNTIYF
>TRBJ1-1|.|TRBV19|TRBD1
TGTGCCAGTAAGCGGGGGACAGGGATACTGAACACTGAAGCTTTCTTT
CASKRGTGILNTEAFF
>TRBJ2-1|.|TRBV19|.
TGTGCCAGTAGTACAAGAGACGGGAGCTCCTACAATGAGCAGTTCTTC
CASSTRDGSSYNEQFF
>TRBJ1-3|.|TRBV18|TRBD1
TGTGCCAGCTCACCATCCGGGACAGCCGGAAACACCATATATTTT
CASSPSGTAGNTIYF
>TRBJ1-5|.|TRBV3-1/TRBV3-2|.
TGTGCCAGCAGCCTACAGGGAGGCAATCAGCCCCAGCATTTT
CASSLQGGNQPQHF
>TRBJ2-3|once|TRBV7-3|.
TGTGCCAGCAGCCCCGGCCTAGCCGGCGCAGATACGCAGTATTTT
CASSPGLAGADTQYF
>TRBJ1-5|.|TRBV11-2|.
TGTGCCAGCAGCTTAGAAGGGGTGACCCAGCATTTT
CASSLEGVTQHF
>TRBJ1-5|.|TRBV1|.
TGCACCAGCAGCCGACCGGGACAGGGGGGGAATCAGCCCCAGCATTTT
CTSSRPGQGGNQPQHF
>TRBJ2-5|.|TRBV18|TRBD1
TGTGCCAGCTCACTAGGGACAGGGGCAAAGACCCAGTACTTC
CASSLGTGAKTQYF
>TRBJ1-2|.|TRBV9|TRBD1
TGTGCCAGTTCCCTGGACAGGGCGAGGTATGGCTACACCTTC
CASSLDRARYGYTF
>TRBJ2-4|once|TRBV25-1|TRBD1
TGTGCCAGCAGTGGGCAGGGGGCGGTAAACATTCAGTACTTC
CASSGQGAVNIQYF
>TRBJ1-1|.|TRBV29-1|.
TGCAGCGTTGTTGCGGCGGGCAGCCTGAACACTGAAGCTTTCTTT
CSVVAAGSLNTEAFF
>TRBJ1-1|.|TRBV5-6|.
TGTGCCAGCAGCTTGAGCTTGAACACTGAAGCTTTCTTT
CASSLSLNTEAFF
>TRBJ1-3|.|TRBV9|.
TGTGCCAGCAGCACCCGCCGGGAGAAAGGAAACACCATATATTTT
CASSTRREKGNTIYF
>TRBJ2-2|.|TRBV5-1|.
TGCGCCAGCAGCTTGGAGGGGACCGGGGAGCTGTTTTTT
CASSLEGTGELFF
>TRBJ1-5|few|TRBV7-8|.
TGTGCCAGCAGCTTTCCGGGACGGGGGAGTCAGCCCCAGCATTTT
CASSFPGRGSQPQHF
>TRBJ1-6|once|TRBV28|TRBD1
TGTGCCAGCAGTCCAGGACAGGGAACCTATAATTCACCCCTCCACTTT
CASSPGQGTYNSPLHF
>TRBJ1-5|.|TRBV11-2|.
TGTGCCAGCAGCTCCGGAGAGTTTCAGCCCCAGCATTTT
CASSSGEFQPQHF